This TCR beta chain stems from a study of cytomegalovirus exposure and HLA in healthy donors (dated by TCRdb to 2016 to 2017). For the wider study: An earlier analysis of 550 to 700 of the donors reported 250 to 300 Gb of sequence data and about 100 million unique TCR beta sequences from 150 million to 200 million T cells. Roughly 300 gigabases of sequencing data and tens of millions of unique TCR sequences were included in an early release covering about 620 HLA-typed donors. Among the roughly 410 genotyped donors, approximately 76% belonged to the genetic ancestry cluster associated with self-reported Caucasian donors. The study aimed to test whether cataloging public T cell receptors could reveal signatures of past pathogen exposure. The study used immunosequencing to profile the T cell repertoires of hundreds of subjects and linked those repertoires to cytomegalovirus serostatus. A separate validation cohort of 100 to 150 different subjects was used in addition to the 666-subject first cohort. High-throughput TCR immunosequencing, statistical association of individual TCRs with disease status, and machine learning were combined to predict cytomegalovirus infection status. A later analysis re-examined previously published TCR beta repertoires from about 670 donors and added high-resolution HLA genotyping to investigate patterns of TCR occurrence. Rather than drawing on any new phenotypic data, the later analysis identified candidate immune exposures from TCR beta sequences and the way those sequences occurred across donors. An earlier analysis of 500 to 650 of the donors applied high-throughput TCR beta sequencing to assess whether each TCR beta V gene segment acted as functional or pseudogenic. Alongside the repertoire data, information on donor age, sex, ethnicity and CMV serostatus was compiled. A later genetic analysis took genome-wide SNP genotypes for about 55% of the roughly 670 donors and used that subset as a discovery cohort. Every repertoire in the discovery cohort had been generated on one and the same sequencing platform. HLA typing included class I and class II loci at four-digit resolution. Typing coverage differed by locus: A, B, C, DRB1 and DQB1 were typed in roughly 620-630 donors, DQA1 in approximately 520, DPA1 in 606, and DPB1 in 400 to 480. Because of strong linkage in the cohort, a few DR-DQ haplotypes were treated as single units for association and clustering. Across around 400 genotyped donors of the cohort, an average of about 240,000 unique TCR beta nucleotide sequences per donor were sequenced, and roughly a sixth of those sequences were non-productive.

In total, 500 to 700 healthy bone marrow donors made up the cohort. At the time of sampling, every cohort member was nominally healthy, though immune exposures that went unrecorded were likely present. The donor tested CMV seronegative, placing the donor among the 350 or so seronegative members of the cohort. A peripheral blood sample was provided by each donor, and peripheral blood mononuclear cells were used for TCR beta sequencing. Genomic DNA was extracted from the blood cell samples with the Qiagen DNeasy Blood Extraction Kit. Libraries were prepared through the immunoSEQ multiplex PCR assay. A mixture of 60 forward primers for TCR Vbeta segments and 13 reverse primers for TCR Jbeta segments was used in the multiplex PCR. A multiplex PCR assay on genomic DNA amplified the CDR3 region of rearranged TCR beta genes. The amplified TCR beta libraries were sequenced on the Illumina HiSeq System as 87-base-pair reads. The original pipeline was this. In a later analysis, roughly 80 million unique TCR beta chains were counted across the roughly 670 repertoires, and roughly 11 million of these chains were shared by at least two donors. Raw reads were error-corrected and collapsed into unique sequences with a nearest-neighbor algorithm that merged closely related sequences to remove PCR and sequencing errors. To assign V, D and J gene segments, CDR3 sequences were aligned to IMGT reference sequences. For a sequence to be retained, a match of at least six nucleotides was required to both a V gene segment and a J gene segment. A rearrangement was called productive if the CDR3 had no stop codons and remained in frame with V and J, and every other rearrangement was called non-productive. Following IMGT convention, CDR3 was defined as the stretch from the second conserved V-encoded cysteine up to the conserved J-encoded phenylalanine. Sequences without an unambiguous match to a single V gene segment were excluded from the earlier analysis of over 500 of the donors. An earlier analysis of 587 of the donors called V segments functional above 56.7% productive rearrangements and segregating when the between-donor standard deviation exceeded 5%. A statistical classification framework was built to diagnose cytomegalovirus status from the catalog of TCR beta chain sequences. V and J gene assignment, in a later analysis, came from comparing TCR nucleotide sequences with IMGT/GENE-DB human TR gene sequences. A later analysis assigned CDR3 sequences and most-parsimonious VDJ recombination scenarios with the TCRdist pipeline. In a later analysis, every TCR beta chain was defined by the combination of its CDR3 amino acid sequence and its V-gene family, and reads without a unique V-gene family were dropped. To address suspected cross-contamination and a sequencing artifact, a later analysis removed 450 to 700 highly shared, low-generation-probability nucleotide sequences. A later analysis calculated a clonal expansion index for each public chain from normalized within-repertoire ranks of inferred template counts. In a later analysis, generation probabilities were computed using a VDJ recombination model fitted to out-of-frame rearrangements, and the results were checked against IGoR. In a later analysis, hypergeometric tests were used to score TCR-TCR, TCR-HLA and TCR-CMV co-occurrence, with a repertoire-size bias correction applied to TCR pairs. A later analysis estimated false discovery rates by permuting HLA or CMV assignments 20 times. In a later analysis, co-occurring TCRs were grouped using DBSCAN, and TCRdist sequence similarity was added for clustering within HLA-allele-positive subsets. Repertoires with fewer than 30,000 or more than 120,000 public chains were left out of co-occurrence clustering, as were about five repertoires with anomalous nucleotide sharing. This is the immuneACCESS table as TCRdb keeps it, with only in-frame sequences that have V and J called. A part of the clones is gone; compared with another copy, unresolved V genes explain less than half, and the rest is unexplained. V, J and clone size reflect that table, while D and trimming were determined from the DNA. The sample includes under 200,000 clones, with about 81% observed a single time. Jointly, the top ten make up less than 0.85% of the sample.

What the authors observed across the whole study: A later analysis found that HLA-associated TCR beta chains were more clonally expanded and had lower generation probabilities than equally common non-associated chains. For the cohort, immune exposure information was limited to CMV serostatus. A cluster of highly shared sequence variants was judged likely to be a technical artifact of the sequencing pipeline. Assigning TCR associations to individual alleles was difficult when HLA alleles, especially DR and DQ, strongly co-occurred. A later analysis reported that several top co-occurrence clusters appeared linked to parvovirus B19, influenza, CMV and Epstein-Barr virus. In this cohort, only TCR beta chains were sequenced, and detectable features were limited by the absence of alpha or paired-chain data. Because counts were too low, seventeen rarely observed V segments, including chromosome 9 orphons, were excluded from the earlier analysis of about 500 of the donors. A later genetic analysis associated a missense DCLRE1C variant with V-gene and J-gene trimming of TCR beta chains, and an independent cohort replicated the association. Correlated functional status among segregating V segments might reflect linkage disequilibrium, but an unknown experimental factor could not be ruled out. In both the original and validation cohorts, the classifier was reported to diagnose cytomegalovirus status with high specificity and sensitivity. Most CMV-associated TCR beta chains appeared to be HLA-restricted in a later analysis, and the HLA associations seemed to be driven largely by CMV exposure. In a later analysis, TCR association rates were found to vary across HLA loci, with the most associated TCRs seen for DRB1 alleles and the fewest for HLA-C alleles. According to the authors, the approach could potentially be generalized to other disease states and immunological phenotypes. In an earlier analysis of approximately 590 of the donors, most TCR beta V segments appeared in productive rearrangements about 87% or about 30% of the time, broadly matching IMGT annotations. Specific HLA alleles were associated with about 17,000 TCR beta sequences at a false discovery rate of 0.05 in a later analysis. Sequencing depth was assumed to be roughly uniform across donors in the presence/absence analyses, though that assumption may not hold. HLA typing was unavailable for some donors at each locus, so association tests used only the typed subset. A later genetic analysis reported fewer N-insertions in productive TCRs among donors in an Asian-associated ancestry cluster than the roughly 650-donor mean. A total of 164 TCR beta chains were listed by the study as associated with cytomegalovirus. A further reported finding was that TCR beta sequences accurately predicted the HLA-A and HLA-B alleles for most subjects in the first cohort. Across donors, most TCR sequences were observed very rarely, whereas some public TCRs were present in many individuals. In vitro tests confirmed that a few of the cytomegalovirus-associated TCR beta chains recognize cytomegalovirus antigens.

Concerning this clone itself: It lacks a known antigen. Base qualities are not recorded, but no much larger clone differs from it by a single base.

The TCR originated in a woman aged 18-29 years in good health and CMV-seronegative. Sample: PBMCs.

The CDR3 reads CASSLGVYRGRSSYNEQFF. In nucleotides, the sequence is TGCGCCAGCAGCTTAGGGGTGTACAGGGGGCGATCCTCCTACAATGAGCAGTTCTTC. Recombination joined TRBV5-1 with TRBJ2-1, and 9 bases in between align with TRBD1. Taken from the germline V gene, the CDR1 and CDR2 loops are SGHRS and YFSETQ. Taken from cysteine to phenylalanine, the CDR3 has 19 residues. The DNA shown is the 57-base CDR3, in frame from base 1. The germline V end is reduced by 2 bases and the J end by 0 bases; junction bases left unmatched: 12. This CDR3, with the reference TRBV5-1 and TRBJ2-1 proteins standing in past its ends, gives the full variable domain KAGVTQTPRYLIKTRGQQVTLSCSPISGHRSVSWYQQTPGQGLQFLFEYFSETQRNKGNFPGRFSGRQFSNSRSEMNVSTLELGDSALYLCASSLGVYRGRSSYNEQFFGPGTRLTVL.